A selection of T cell receptor beta chains follows, all from one sample in a study of sequential checkpoint blockade in melanoma. TCRdb's copy holds only in-frame clones and misses some; the assay was immunoSEQ multiplex PCR. The table has roughly 34,000 clones, 80% to 90% seen once; the top ten hold 22%. The starting material was CD8+ T cells sorted from blood (inferred from file names), obtained from a patient given nivolumab and ipilimumab in sequence. Receptor source: a human donor with melanoma. Each CDR3 is given with its conserved first and last residue. A D gene is named only where the DNA matches it firmly. Expanded clones get a size class; other rows say once, few or many, or leave the size out.

D	V	J	size	DNA	CDR3
.	TRBV6-1	TRBJ2-1	.	TGTGCCAGCAGTGAATGGGGGCAGGTCCCCTACAATGAGCAGTTCTTC	CASSEWGQVPYNEQFF
TRBD1	TRBV11-2	TRBJ2-4	few	TGTGCCAGCAGCCAGAGGACAGGGGAGGAAAACATTCAGTACTTC	CASSQRTGEENIQYF
TRBD2	TRBV27	TRBJ2-1	.	TGTGCCAGCAGTTTTATAGCGGGAGGTATCCCCTACAATGAGCAGTTCTTC	CASSFIAGGIPYNEQFF
.	TRBV27	TRBJ2-7	.	TGTGCCACCCGATCGGTGGGGGGTCCCTACGAGCAGTACTTC	CATRSVGGPYEQYF
TRBD2	TRBV11-2	TRBJ2-7	.	TGTGCCAGCAGCTTAGTAGTGTTTAGCGGGAGGGCCTCCTACGAGCAGTACTTC	CASSLVVFSGRASYEQYF
TRBD1	TRBV4-1	TRBJ1-6	.	TGCGCCAGCAGCCACAACAGGGGGTATAATTCACCCCTCCACTTT	CASSHNRGYNSPLHF
.	TRBV2	TRBJ2-5	.	TGTGCCAGCAGTGAGGGGCAGGGAAGACAAGAGACCCAGTACTTC	CASSEGQGRQETQYF
TRBD2	TRBV5-6	TRBJ2-2	.	TGTGCCAGCAGGGAGGGACTAGCGGGTTACACCGGGGAGCTGTTTTTT	CASREGLAGYTGELFF
TRBD1	TRBV2	TRBJ2-7	few	TGTGCCAGCAGTGCCGGGACAGAAGGCTACGAGCAGTACTTC	CASSAGTEGYEQYF
.	TRBV6-6	TRBJ2-1	once	TGTGCCAGCAGTTACCTCAATGAGCAGTTCTTC	CASSYLNEQFF
TRBD1	TRBV4-3	TRBJ2-7	.	TGCGCCAGCAGCCAAGATGGTCCAGGGGGCGCGGAAGAGCAGTACTTC	CASSQDGPGGAEEQYF
.	TRBV7-8	TRBJ2-3	.	TGTGCCAGCAGCCGCCCGGTCGGGGGGCGAGGGGGTACAGATACGCAGTATTTT	CASSRPVGGRGGTDTQYF
.	TRBV28	TRBJ2-1	.	TGTGCCAGCGCCGACTCTCTAAATGAGCAGTTCTTC	CASADSLNEQFF
.	TRBV7-2	TRBJ2-4	.	TGTGCCAGCAGCTTACACAGGCTAGCCAAAAACATTCAGTACTTC	CASSLHRLAKNIQYF
TRBD1	TRBV28	TRBJ2-7	.	TGTGCCAGCAGTTTAAACCCGGGACAGGGATACTACGAGCAGTACTTC	CASSLNPGQGYYEQYF
.	TRBV27	TRBJ1-5	.	TGTGCCAGCAGTTTATCGCGGGGCTCGCATCAGCCCCAGCATTTT	CASSLSRGSHQPQHF
.	TRBV27	TRBJ2-7	.	TGTGCCAGCAGTTTATTGGGCAGAATCTACGAGCAGTACTTC	CASSLLGRIYEQYF
.	TRBV16	TRBJ2-7	.	TGTGCCAGCAGCCTCTACAGCAGCTACGAGCAGTACTTC	CASSLYSSYEQYF